This T cell receptor beta chain is drawn from a study of blood T cell repertoires in COVID-19. Sequenced by immunoSEQ multiplex PCR; TCRdb stores in-frame clones only, minus some. The data show a few hundred thousand clones, 83% seen once. The CDR3 totals 14 residues. In germline, CDR1 is MDHEN, CDR2 SYDVKM. V was shortened by 2 bases and J by 4 bases, with 9 bases between the two germline ends. J is TRBJ1-3 and V is TRBV28; D uncertain. Sample: peripheral blood. This TCR was recovered from a woman aged 45-65 years with acute or convalescent COVID-19. The CDR3 sequence is CASSLTARGNTIYF. The CDR3 DNA reads TGTGCCAGCAGTTTAACCGCCAGGGGAAACACCATATATTTT.